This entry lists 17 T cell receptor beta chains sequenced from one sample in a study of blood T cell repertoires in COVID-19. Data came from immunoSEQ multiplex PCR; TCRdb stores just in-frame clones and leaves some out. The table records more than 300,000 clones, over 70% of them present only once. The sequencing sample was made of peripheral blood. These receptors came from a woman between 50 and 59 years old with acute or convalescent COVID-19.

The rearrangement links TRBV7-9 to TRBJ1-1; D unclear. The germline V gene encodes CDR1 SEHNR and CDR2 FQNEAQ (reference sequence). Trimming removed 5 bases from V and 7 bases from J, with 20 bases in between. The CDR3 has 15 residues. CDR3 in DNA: TGTGCCAGCAGCCCAGACACGAGAAACCCCATTGAAGCTTTCTTT. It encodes CASSPDTRNPIEAFF.

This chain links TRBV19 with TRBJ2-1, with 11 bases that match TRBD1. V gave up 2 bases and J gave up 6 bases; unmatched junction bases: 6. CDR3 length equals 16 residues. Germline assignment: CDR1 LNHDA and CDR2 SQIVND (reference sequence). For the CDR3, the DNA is TGTGCCAGTAGTATAATATTCGGGACAGGGGGCAATGAGCAGTTCTTC. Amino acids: CASSIIFGTGGNEQFF.

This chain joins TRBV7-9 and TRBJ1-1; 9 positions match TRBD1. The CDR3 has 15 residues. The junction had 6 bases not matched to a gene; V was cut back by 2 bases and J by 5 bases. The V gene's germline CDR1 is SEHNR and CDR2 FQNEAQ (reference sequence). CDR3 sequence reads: CASSLPGQGGTEAFF. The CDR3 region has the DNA TGTGCCAGCAGCTTACCGGGACAGGGAGGGACTGAAGCTTTCTTT.

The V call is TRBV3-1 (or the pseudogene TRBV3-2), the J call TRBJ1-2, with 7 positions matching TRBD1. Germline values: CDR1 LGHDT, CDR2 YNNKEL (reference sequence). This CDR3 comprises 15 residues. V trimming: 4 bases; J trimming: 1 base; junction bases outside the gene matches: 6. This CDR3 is CASSPSDRLNYGYTF. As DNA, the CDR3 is TGTGCCAGCAGCCCTTCGGACAGGCTTAACTATGGCTACACCTTC.

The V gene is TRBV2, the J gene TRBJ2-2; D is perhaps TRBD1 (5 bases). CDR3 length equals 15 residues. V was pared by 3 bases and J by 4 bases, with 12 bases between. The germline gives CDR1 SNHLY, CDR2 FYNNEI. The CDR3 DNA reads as TGTGCCAGCAGTGACCAGCCTCAGGGCACCGGGGAGCTGTTTTTT. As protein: CASSDQPQGTGELFF.

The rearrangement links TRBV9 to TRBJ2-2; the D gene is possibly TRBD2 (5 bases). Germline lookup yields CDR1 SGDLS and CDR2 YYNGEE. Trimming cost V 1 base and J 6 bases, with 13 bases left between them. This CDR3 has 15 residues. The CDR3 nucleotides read TGTGCCAGCAGCGTAAATGGACTCCTCGCCGGGGAGCTGTTTTTT. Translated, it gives CASSVNGLLAGELFF. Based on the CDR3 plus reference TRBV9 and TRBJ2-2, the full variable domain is DSGVTQTPKHLITATGQRVTLRCSPRSGDLSVYWYQQSLDQGLQFLIQYYNGEERAKGNILERFSAQQFPDLHSELNLSSLELGDSALYFCASSVNGLLAGELFFGEGSRLTVL.

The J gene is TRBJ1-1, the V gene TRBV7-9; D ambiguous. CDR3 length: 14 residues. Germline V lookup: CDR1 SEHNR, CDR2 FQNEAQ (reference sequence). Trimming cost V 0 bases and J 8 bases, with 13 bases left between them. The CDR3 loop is CASSLASTTHEAFF. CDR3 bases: TGTGCCAGCAGCTTAGCTTCTACGACACACGAAGCTTTCTTT.

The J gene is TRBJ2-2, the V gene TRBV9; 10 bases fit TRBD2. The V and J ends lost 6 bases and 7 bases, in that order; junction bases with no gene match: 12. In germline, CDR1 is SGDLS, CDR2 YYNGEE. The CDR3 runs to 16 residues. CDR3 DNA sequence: TGTGCCAGCAAGGCTAGCGGGAGCCCCGGGGACGGGGAGCTGTTTTTT. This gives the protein CASKASGSPGDGELFF.

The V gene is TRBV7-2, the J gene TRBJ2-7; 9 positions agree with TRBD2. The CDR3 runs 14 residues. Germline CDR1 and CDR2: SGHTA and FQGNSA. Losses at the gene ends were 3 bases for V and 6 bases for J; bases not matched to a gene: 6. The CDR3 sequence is CASSLSAGGAEQYF. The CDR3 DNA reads TGTGCCAGCAGCTTGTCAGCGGGAGGTGCCGAGCAGTACTTC.

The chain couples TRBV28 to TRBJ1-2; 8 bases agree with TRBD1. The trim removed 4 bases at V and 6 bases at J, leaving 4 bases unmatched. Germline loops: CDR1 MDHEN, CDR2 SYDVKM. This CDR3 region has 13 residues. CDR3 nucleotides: TGTGCCAGCAGTTCCCGGACAGGGCATGGCTACACCTTC. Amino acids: CASSSRTGHGYTF.

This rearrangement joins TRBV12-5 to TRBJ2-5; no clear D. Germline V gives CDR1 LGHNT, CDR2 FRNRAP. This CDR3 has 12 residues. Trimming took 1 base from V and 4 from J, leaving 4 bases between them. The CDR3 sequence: CASGLDTETQYF. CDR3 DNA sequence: TGTGCTAGTGGTTTGGACACAGAGACCCAGTACTTC.

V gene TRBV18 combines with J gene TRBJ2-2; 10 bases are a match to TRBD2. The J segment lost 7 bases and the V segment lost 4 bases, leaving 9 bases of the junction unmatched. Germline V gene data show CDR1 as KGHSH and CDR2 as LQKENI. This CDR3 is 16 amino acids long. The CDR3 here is CASSRLAGVNGGELFF. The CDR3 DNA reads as TGTGCCAGCTCACGTCTAGCGGGAGTTAATGGCGGGGAGCTGTTTTTT.

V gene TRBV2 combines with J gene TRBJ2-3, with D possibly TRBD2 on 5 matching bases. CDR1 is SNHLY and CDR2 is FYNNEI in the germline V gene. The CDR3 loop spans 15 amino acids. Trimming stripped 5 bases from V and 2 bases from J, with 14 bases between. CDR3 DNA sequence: TGTGCCAGCAGTCCTAAGGGTGACTACACAGATACGCAGTATTTT. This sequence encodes CASSPKGDYTDTQYF. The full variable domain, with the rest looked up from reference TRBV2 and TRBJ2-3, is EPEVTQTPSHQVTQMGQEVILRCVPISNHLYFYWYRQILGQKVEFLVSFYNNEISEKSEIFDDQFSVERPDGSNFTLKIRSTKLEDSAMYFCASSPKGDYTDTQYFGPGTRLTVL.

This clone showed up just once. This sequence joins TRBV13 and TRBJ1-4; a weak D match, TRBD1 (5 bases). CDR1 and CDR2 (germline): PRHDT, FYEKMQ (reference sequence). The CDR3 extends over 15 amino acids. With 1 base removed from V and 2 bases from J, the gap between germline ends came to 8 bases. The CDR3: CASSLASGTNEKLFF. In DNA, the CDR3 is TGTGCCAGCAGCTTAGCTTCAGGGACTAATGAAAAACTGTTTTTT.

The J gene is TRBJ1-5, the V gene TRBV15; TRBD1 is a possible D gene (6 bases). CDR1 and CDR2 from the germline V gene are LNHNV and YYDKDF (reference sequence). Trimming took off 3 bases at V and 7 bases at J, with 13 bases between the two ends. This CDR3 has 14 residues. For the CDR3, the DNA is TGTGCCACCAGCAGTAAGGCAGGGGACCAGCCCCAGCATTTT. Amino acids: CATSSKAGDQPQHF.

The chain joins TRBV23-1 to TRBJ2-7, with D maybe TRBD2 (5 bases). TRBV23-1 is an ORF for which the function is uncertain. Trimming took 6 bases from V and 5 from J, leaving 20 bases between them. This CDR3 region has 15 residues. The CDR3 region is CASSLDGKHPHEQYF. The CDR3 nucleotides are TGCGCCAGCAGCCTAGACGGGAAACACCCCCACGAGCAGTACTTC.

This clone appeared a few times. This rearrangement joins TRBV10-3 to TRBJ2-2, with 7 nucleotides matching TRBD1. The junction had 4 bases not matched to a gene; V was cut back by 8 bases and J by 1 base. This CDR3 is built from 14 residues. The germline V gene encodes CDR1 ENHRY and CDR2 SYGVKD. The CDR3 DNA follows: TGTGCCATCCAGGGACAGAGGAACACCGGGGAGCTGTTTTTT. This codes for CAIQGQRNTGELFF.